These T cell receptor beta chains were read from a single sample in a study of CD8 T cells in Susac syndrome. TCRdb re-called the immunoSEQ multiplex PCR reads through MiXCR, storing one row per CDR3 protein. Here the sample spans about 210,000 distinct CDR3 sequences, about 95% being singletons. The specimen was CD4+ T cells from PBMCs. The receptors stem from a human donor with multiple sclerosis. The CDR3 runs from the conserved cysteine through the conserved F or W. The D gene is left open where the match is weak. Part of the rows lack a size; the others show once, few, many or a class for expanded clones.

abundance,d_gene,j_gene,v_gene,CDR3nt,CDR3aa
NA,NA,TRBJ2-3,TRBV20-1,TGCAGTGCTAGAGAGGTGGGCAGACGCACAGATACGCAGTATTTT,CSAREVGRRTDTQYF
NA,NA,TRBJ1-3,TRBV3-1,TGTGCCAGCAGTGACTACGCGGGAAACACCATATATTTT,CASSDYAGNTIYF
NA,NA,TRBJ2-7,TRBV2,TGTGCCAGCAGGGAGGACTTAGGCGGCGAGCAGTACTTC,CASREDLGGEQYF
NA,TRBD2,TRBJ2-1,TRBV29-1,TGCAGCTTTCGTGGGAGGGCCCCCGGGGAGCAGTTCTTC,CSFRGRAPGEQFF
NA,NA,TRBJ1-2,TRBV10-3,TGTGCCATCAGTGAGGGGGGCTGGGCGAGCGGCTACACCTTC,CAISEGGWASGYTF
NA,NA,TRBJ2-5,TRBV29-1,TGCAGCGTTGAAGCCCCAGGGTGGGGAGAGACCCAGTACTTC,CSVEAPGWGETQYF
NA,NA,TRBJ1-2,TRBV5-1,TGCGCCAGCAGCTTGGTTGGGACATCAGTAGGGTATGGCTACACCTTC,CASSLVGTSVGYGYTF
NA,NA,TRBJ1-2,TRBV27,TGTGCCAGCAGTTTATCGGGGGCCCAAGGGAACTATGGCTACACCTTC,CASSLSGAQGNYGYTF
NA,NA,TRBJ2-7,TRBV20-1,TGCAGTGTCACCTACGAGTCACCCTCCTACGAGCAGTACTTC,CSVTYESPSYEQYF
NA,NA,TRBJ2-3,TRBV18,TGTGCCAGCTCACCACCGTACGGGGGAGATACGCAGTATTTT,CASSPPYGGDTQYF
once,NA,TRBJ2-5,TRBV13,TGTGCCAGCAGCTTAGGTCGGAGAGAGACCCAGTACTTC,CASSLGRRETQYF
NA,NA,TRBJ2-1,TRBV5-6,TGTGCCAGCAGCTTGTGGGGGTGGAATGAGCAGTTCTTC,CASSLWGWNEQFF
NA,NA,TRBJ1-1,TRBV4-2,TGTGCCAGCAGCCAAGTGGGGGGGATCCACACTGAAGCTTTCTTT,CASSQVGGIHTEAFF
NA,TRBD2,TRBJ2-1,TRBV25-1,TGTGCCAGCAGTGATCCCGGGACTAGCTTGGAAGTCTTC,CASSDPGTSLEVF